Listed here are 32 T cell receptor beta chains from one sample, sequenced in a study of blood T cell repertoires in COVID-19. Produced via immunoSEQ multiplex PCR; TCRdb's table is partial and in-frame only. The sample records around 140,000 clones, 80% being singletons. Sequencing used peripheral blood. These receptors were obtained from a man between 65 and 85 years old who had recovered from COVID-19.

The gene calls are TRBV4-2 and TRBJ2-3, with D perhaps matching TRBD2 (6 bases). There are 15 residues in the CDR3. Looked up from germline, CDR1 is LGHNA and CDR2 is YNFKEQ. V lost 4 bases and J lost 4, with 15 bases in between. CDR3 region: CASSPSAMGADTQYF. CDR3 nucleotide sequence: TGTGCCAGCAGCCCTAGCGCCATGGGGGCAGATACGCAGTATTTT.

Here the CDR3 DNA reads TGTGCCAGCAGCGGAGGTTCCTACAATGAGCAGTTCTTC. Amino acid sequence: CASSGGSYNEQFF. The genes are TRBV5-6 and TRBJ2-1; D might be TRBD2 (5 bases). The V and J ends lost 4 bases and 1 base respectively, with 6 bases between them. Germline V lookup: CDR1 SGHDT, CDR2 YYEEEE. CDR3 size: 13 residues.

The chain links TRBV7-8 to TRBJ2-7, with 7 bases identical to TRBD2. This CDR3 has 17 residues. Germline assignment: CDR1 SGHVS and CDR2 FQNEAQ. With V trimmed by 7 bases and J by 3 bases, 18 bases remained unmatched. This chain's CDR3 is CASTLHPAGDGIYEQYF. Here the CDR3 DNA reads TGTGCCAGCACCCTCCACCCCGCGGGAGACGGTATCTACGAGCAGTACTTC.

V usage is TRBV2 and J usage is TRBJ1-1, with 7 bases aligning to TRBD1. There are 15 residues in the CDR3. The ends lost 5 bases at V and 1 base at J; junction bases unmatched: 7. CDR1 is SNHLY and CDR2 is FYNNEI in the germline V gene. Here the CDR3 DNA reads TGTGCCAGCAGTCCACACAGGGGCGAGAACACTGAAGCTTTCTTT. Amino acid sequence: CASSPHRGENTEAFF.

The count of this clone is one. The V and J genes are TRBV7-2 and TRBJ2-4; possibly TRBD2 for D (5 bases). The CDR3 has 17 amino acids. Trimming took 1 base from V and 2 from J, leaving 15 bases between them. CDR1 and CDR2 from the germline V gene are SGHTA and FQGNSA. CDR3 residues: CASSLEGRARSKNIQYF. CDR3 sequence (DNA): TGTGCCAGCAGCTTAGAAGGGCGGGCGCGGTCCAAAAACATTCAGTACTTC.

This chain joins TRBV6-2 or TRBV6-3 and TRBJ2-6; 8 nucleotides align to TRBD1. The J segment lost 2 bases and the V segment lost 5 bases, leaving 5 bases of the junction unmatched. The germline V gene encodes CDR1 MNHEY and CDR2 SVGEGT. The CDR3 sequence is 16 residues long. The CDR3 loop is CASSPDRGAGANVLTF. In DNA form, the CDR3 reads TGTGCCAGCAGTCCCGACAGGGGAGCTGGGGCCAACGTCCTGACTTTC.

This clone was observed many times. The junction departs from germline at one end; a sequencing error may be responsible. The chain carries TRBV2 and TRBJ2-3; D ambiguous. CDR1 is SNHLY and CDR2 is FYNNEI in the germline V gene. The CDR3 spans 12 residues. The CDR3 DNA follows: TGTGCCAGCAGGGAAGCTATAGATACGCAGTATTTT. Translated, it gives CASREAIDTQYF.

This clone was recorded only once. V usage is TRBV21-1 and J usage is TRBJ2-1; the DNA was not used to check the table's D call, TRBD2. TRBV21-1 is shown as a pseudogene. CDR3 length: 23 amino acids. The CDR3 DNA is TGTGCCAGCAGCAAAAATGGGGAGAGCTCATGGGGACTAGCGGGTGAATCCTACAATGAGCAGTTCTTC. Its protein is CASSKNGESSWGLAGESYNEQFF.

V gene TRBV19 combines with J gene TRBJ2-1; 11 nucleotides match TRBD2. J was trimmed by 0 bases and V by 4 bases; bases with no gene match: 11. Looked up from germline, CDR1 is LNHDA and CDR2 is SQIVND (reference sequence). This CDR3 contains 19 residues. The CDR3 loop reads CASSKRGLAVQSSYNEQFF. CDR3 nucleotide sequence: TGTGCCAGTAGTAAGAGGGGACTAGCGGTACAAAGCTCCTACAATGAGCAGTTCTTC.

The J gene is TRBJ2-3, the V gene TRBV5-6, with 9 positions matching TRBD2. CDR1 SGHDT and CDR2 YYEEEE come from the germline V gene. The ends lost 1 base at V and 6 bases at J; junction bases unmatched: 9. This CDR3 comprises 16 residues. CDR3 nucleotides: TGTGCCAGCAGCTTGTGGCTAGCGGGAATTTTGGATACGCAGTATTTT. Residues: CASSLWLAGILDTQYF. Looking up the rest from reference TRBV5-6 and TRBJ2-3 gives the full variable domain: DAGVTQSPTHLIKTRGQQVTLRCSPKSGHDTVSWYQQALGQGPQFIFQYYEEEERQRGNFPDRFSGHQFPNYSSELNVNALLLGDSALYLCASSLWLAGILDTQYFGPGTRLTVL.

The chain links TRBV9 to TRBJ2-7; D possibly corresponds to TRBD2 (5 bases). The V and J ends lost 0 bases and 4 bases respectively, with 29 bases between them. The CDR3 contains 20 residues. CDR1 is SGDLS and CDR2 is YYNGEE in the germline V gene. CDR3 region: CASSVAKKDLGRRAWYEQYF. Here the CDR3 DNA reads TGTGCCAGCAGCGTAGCTAAAAAGGACTTAGGACGCCGAGCTTGGTACGAGCAGTACTTC.

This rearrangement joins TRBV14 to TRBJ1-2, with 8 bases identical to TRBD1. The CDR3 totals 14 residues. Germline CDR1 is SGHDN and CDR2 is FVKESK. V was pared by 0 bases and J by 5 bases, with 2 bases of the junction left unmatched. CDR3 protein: CASSQEDRGYGYTF. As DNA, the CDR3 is TGTGCCAGCAGCCAAGAAGACAGGGGATATGGCTACACCTTC.

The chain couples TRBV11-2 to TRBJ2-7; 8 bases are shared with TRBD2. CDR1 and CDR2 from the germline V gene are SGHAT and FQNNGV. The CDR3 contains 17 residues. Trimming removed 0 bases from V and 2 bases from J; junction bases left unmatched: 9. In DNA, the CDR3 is TGTGCCAGCAGCTTAGATCCCGCTAGCGGGCTTCCCTACGAGCAGTACTTC. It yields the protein CASSLDPASGLPYEQYF.

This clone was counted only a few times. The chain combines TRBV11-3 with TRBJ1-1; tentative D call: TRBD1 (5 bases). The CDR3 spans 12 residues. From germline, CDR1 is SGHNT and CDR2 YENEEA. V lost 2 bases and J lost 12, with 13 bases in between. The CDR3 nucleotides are TGTGCCAGCAGCTTATGCCGGGGGAAAACTTTCTTT. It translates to CASSLCRGKTFF.

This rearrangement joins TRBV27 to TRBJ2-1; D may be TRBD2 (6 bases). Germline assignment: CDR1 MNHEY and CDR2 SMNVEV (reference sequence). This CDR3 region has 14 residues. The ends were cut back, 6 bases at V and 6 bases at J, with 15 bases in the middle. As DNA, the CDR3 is TGTGCCAGCAGCTCCGGACTACCAATCAATGAGCAGTTCTTC. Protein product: CASSSGLPINEQFF.

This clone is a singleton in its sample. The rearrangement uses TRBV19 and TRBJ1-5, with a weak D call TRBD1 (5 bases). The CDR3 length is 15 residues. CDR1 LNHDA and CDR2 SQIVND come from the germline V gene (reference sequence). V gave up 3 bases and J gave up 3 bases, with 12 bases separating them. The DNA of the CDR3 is TGTGCCAGTAGTATCCCAGGGTATGACAATCAGCCCCAGCATTTT. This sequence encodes CASSIPGYDNQPQHF. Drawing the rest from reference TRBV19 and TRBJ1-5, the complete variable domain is DGGITQSPKYLFRKEGQNVTLSCEQNLNHDAMYWYRQDPGQGLRLIYYSQIVNDFQKGDIAEGYSVSREKKESFPLTVTSAQKNPTAFYLCASSIPGYDNQPQHFGDGTRLSIL.

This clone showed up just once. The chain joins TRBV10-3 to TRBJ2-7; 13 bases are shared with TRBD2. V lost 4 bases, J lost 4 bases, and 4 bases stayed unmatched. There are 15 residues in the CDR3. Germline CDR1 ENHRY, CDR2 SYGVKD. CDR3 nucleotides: TGTGCCATCAGTGGCGGGACTAGCGGGACTTACGAGCAGTACTTC. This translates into CAISGGTSGTYEQYF.

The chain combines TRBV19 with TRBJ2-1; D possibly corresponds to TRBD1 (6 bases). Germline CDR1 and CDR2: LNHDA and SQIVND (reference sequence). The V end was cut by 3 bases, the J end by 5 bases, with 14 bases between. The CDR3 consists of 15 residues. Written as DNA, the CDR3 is TGTGCCAGTAGTATTCCAACAGGGCTCAACAATGAGCAGTTCTTC. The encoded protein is CASSIPTGLNNEQFF.

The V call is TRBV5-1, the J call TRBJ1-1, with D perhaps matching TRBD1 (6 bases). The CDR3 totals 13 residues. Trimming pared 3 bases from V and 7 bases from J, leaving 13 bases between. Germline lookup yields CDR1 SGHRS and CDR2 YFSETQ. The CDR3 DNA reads TGCGCCAGCAGCTCTTCCCCGACAGGTGAAGCTTTCTTT. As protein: CASSSSPTGEAFF.

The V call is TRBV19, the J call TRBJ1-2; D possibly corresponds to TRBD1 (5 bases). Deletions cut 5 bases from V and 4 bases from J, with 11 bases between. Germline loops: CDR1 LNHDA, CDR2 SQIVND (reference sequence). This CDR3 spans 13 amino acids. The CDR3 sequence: CASSASGVYGYTF. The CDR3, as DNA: TGTGCCAGTAGTGCCTCGGGGGTCTATGGCTACACCTTC.

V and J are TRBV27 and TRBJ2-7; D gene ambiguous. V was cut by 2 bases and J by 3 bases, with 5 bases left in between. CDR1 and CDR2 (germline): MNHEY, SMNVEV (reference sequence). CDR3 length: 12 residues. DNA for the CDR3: TGTGCCAGCAGTTTAAACGGCTACGAGCAGTACTTC. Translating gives CASSLNGYEQYF.

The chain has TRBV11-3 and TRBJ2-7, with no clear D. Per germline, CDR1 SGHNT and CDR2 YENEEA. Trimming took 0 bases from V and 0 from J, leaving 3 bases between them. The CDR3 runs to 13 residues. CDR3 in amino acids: CASSLDGSYEQYF. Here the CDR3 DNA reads TGTGCCAGCAGCTTAGACGGCTCCTACGAGCAGTACTTC.

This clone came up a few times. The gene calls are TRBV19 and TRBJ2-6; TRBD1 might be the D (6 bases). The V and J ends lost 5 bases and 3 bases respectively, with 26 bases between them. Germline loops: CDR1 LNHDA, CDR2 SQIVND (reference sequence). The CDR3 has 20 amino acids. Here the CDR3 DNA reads TGTGCCAGTAGTGCCCTGACAGGAACGATCTCCGGAGGTGGGGCCAACGTCCTGACTTTC. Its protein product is CASSALTGTISGGGANVLTF.

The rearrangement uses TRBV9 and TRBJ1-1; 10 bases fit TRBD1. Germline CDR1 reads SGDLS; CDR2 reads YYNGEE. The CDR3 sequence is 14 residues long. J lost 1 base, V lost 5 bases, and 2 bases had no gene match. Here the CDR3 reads CASRTGGANTEAFF. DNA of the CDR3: TGTGCCAGCAGGACAGGGGGCGCGAACACTGAAGCTTTCTTT.

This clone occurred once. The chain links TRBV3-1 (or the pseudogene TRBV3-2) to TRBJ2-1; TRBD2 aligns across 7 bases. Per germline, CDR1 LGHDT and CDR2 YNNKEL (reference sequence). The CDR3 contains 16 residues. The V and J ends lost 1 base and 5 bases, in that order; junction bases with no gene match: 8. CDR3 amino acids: CASSQATSARHNEQFF. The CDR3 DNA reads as TGTGCCAGCAGCCAAGCCACTAGCGCTAGACACAATGAGCAGTTCTTC.

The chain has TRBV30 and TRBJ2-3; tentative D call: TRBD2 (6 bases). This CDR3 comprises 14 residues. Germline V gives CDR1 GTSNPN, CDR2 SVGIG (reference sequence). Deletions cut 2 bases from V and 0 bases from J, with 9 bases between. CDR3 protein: CAWSSGSSTDTQYF. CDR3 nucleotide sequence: TGTGCCTGGAGTAGCGGGTCTAGCACAGATACGCAGTATTTT.

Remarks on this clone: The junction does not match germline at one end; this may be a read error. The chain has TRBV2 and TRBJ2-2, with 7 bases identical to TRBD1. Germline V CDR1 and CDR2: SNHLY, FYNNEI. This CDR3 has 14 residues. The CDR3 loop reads CASKGQSYTGELFF. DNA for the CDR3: TGTGCTAGCAAGGGACAGAGTTACACCGGGGAGCTGTTTTTT.

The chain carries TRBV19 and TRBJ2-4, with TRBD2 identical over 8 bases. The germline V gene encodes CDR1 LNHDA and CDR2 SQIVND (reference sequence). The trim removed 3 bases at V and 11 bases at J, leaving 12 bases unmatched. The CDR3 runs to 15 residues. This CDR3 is CASSIVSGGTDVQYF. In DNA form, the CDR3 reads TGTGCCAGTAGTATTGTCAGCGGGGGAACTGACGTTCAGTACTTC.

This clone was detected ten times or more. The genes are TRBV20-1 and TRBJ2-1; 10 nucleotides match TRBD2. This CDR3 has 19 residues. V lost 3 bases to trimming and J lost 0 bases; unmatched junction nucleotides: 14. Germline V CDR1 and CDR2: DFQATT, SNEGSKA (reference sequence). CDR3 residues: CSASSASKREGSSYNEQFF. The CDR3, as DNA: TGCAGTGCTAGTAGCGCGTCTAAGCGGGAGGGTAGCTCCTACAATGAGCAGTTCTTC.

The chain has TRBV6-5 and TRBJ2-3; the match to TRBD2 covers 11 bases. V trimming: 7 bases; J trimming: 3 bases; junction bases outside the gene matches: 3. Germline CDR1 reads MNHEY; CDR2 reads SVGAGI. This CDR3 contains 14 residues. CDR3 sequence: CASTGTSGTDTQYF. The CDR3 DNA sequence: TGTGCCAGCACCGGGACTAGCGGAACAGATACGCAGTATTTT.

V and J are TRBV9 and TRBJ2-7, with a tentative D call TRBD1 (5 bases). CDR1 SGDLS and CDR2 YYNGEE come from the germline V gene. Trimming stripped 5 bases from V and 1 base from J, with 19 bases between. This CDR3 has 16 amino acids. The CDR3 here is CASRWGRTRYSYEQYF. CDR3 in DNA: TGTGCCAGCAGGTGGGGCCGAACAAGGTATTCCTACGAGCAGTACTTC. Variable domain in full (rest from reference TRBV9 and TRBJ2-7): DSGVTQTPKHLITATGQRVTLRCSPRSGDLSVYWYQQSLDQGLQFLIQYYNGEERAKGNILERFSAQQFPDLHSELNLSSLELGDSALYFCASRWGRTRYSYEQYFGPGTRLTVT.

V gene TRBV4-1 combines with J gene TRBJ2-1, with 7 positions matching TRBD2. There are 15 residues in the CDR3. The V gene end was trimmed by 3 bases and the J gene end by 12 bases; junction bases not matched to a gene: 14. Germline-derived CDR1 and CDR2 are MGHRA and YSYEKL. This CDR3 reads CASSQPLRGVSGQFF. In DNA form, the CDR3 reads TGCGCCAGCAGCCAGCCTCTCCGGGGGGTATCCGGGCAGTTCTTC.